The 6 T cell receptor beta chains below all came from one sample that was sequenced in a study of CD8 T cell repertoires and HIV-1 epitope variants. Which antigens these TCRs recognize remains unknown. Using immunoSEQ multiplex PCR, the repertoire was profiled, and TCRdb retains in-frame clones only, with some absent. The sample has roughly 5,000 clones, approximately 70% seen once. Sequenced: cultured CD8+ T cells derived from PBMCs. The receptors come from a male donor with HIV.

The V and J genes are TRBV7-2 and TRBJ1-5; D may be TRBD1 (5 bases). The germline CDR1 and CDR2 sequences are SGHTA and FQGNSA. The CDR3 extends over 15 amino acids. V was shortened by 1 base and J by 4 bases, with 11 bases between the two germline ends. CDR3 in DNA: TGTGCCAGCAGCTTAGGAGGGGACCCTAATCAGCCCCAGCATTTT. This translates into CASSLGGDPNQPQHF.

V and J are TRBV28 and TRBJ1-5; D might be TRBD1 (5 bases). V was clipped by 6 bases and J by 3 bases, with 15 bases between them. Germline assignment: CDR1 MDHEN and CDR2 SYDVKM. The CDR3 is made up of 15 amino acids. The CDR3 DNA reads as TGTGCCAGCAGCCCAGAGGGGACCTTCAATCAGCCCCAGCATTTT. Translated: CASSPEGTFNQPQHF.

The CDR3 region has the DNA TGTGCCAGCAGTACCAGGGACACCGAAGGGGTTAGCAATCAGCCCCAGCATTTT. It translates to CASSTRDTEGVSNQPQHF. The rearrangement joins TRBV28 to TRBJ1-5, with D possibly TRBD1 on 6 matching bases. V lost 5 bases and J lost 0, with 20 bases in between. The length of the CDR3 is 18 residues. Germline CDR1 is MDHEN and CDR2 is SYDVKM.

V and J are TRBV25-1 and TRBJ1-1; TRBD1 aligns across 10 bases. The germline V gene has CDR1 MGHDK and CDR2 SYGVNS. This CDR3 has 17 residues. Trimming at V came to 5 bases and at J to 4 bases, leaving 13 bases not matched to a gene. CDR3 sequence (DNA): TGTGCCAGCAGTTCCCCCGGGACAGGGGTGATTTCCACTGAAGCTTTCTTT. Translation gives CASSSPGTGVISTEAFF.

The table lists this clone with a few counts. This chain uses TRBV5-1 with TRBJ2-1, with D possibly TRBD1 on 5 matching bases. The CDR3 spans 18 residues. V gave up 2 bases and J gave up 4 bases, with 22 bases separating them. Germline V CDR1 and CDR2: SGHRS, YFSETQ. The CDR3 is CASSLRVPGRDRYNEQFF. The CDR3 nucleotides read TGCGCCAGCAGCTTAAGGGTCCCGGGCAGGGATCGTTACAATGAGCAGTTCTTC.

This clone ranks as medium-sized. The chain employs TRBV12-1 and TRBJ1-4. TRBV12-1 is a pseudogene segment. The CDR3 runs to 18 residues. CDR3 sequence (DNA): TGTGCCAGCAGCTTTGGCGGACCGAACCCAGCAACTAATGAAAAACTGTTTTTT. Translation gives CASSFGGPNPATNEKLFF.